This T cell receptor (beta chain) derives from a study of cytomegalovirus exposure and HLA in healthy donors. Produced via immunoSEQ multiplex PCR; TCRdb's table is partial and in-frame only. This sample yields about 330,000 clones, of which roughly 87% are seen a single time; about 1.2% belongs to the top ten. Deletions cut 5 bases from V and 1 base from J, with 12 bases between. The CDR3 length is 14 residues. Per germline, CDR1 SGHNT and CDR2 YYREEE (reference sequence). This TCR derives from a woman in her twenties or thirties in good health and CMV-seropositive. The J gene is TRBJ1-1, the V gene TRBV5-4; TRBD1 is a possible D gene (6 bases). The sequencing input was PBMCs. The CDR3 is CASSLGGANTEAFF. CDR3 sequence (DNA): TGTGCCAGCAGTCTTGGGGGGGCGAACACTGAAGCTTTCTTT.